Each of the 21 T cell receptor beta chains below was sequenced from the same sample in a study of siplizumab effects on memory and regulatory T cells. The method was immunoSEQ multiplex PCR; TCRdb's version includes in-frame clones alone and lacks a portion of them. Here the sample spans some 97,000 clones, 94% being singletons. Specimen: Tregs sorted from blood. All receptors derive from a human donor in good health.

J is TRBJ1-4 and V is TRBV7-9; D is unclear. The CDR3 loop spans 14 amino acids. Germline CDR1 and CDR2: SEHNR and FQNEAQ (reference sequence). V shed 2 bases and J shed 10 bases, with 14 bases lying between them. CDR3 residues: CASSLNSASGKLFF. The CDR3 DNA sequence: TGTGCCAGCAGCTTAAATAGCGCCTCGGGAAAACTGTTTTTT.

The chain couples TRBV18 to TRBJ1-3; D may be TRBD1 (5 bases). The CDR3 spans 14 residues. The V gene lost 0 bases and the J gene lost 3 bases, with 6 bases spanning the gap. Germline-derived CDR1 and CDR2 are KGHSH and LQKENI. DNA for the CDR3: TGTGCCAGCTCACCACCTCAGGGTGGAAACACCATATATTTT. It specifies CASSPPQGGNTIYF.

The chain employs TRBV5-1 and TRBJ2-7, with 10 bases fitting TRBD2. Germline CDR1 reads SGHRS; CDR2 reads YFSETQ. V shed 4 bases, J shed 6 bases, and the junction held 10 bases outside the gene matches. The CDR3 covers 15 residues. In DNA form, the CDR3 reads TGCGCCAGCAGCACTAGCGGGAATTTCCCTTCCGAGCAGTACTTC. Translating it yields CASSTSGNFPSEQYF.

This chain joins TRBV30 and TRBJ2-2; D gene ambiguous. Germline V gene data show CDR1 as GTSNPN and CDR2 as SVGIG (reference sequence). The CDR3 spans 13 residues. The ends were cut back, 0 bases at V and 7 bases at J, with 9 bases in the middle. This CDR3 reads CAWSVQQLGELFF. The CDR3 region has the DNA TGTGCCTGGAGTGTACAACAGCTCGGGGAGCTGTTTTTT.

The gene calls are TRBV29-1 and TRBJ1-2; D gene uncertain. The V gene's germline CDR1 is SQVTM and CDR2 ANQGSEA. There are 13 residues in the CDR3. Trimming took 0 bases from V and 8 from J, leaving 13 bases between them. The CDR3 region is CSVEDLGQNGYTF. Here the CDR3 DNA reads TGCAGCGTTGAAGATCTAGGGCAGAACGGCTACACCTTC.

The V call is TRBV30, the J call TRBJ2-7; 8 nucleotides agree with TRBD2. V lost 4 bases, J lost 4 bases, and 9 bases stayed unmatched. This CDR3 has 14 amino acids. Germline CDR1 is GTSNPN and CDR2 is SVGIG (reference sequence). The CDR3: CAWKKTSGRYEQYF. The CDR3 nucleotides read TGTGCCTGGAAGAAAACTAGCGGTCGGTACGAGCAGTACTTC. Together with reference TRBV30 and TRBJ2-7, the CDR3 gives the full variable domain: SQTIHQWPATLVQPVGSPLSLECTVEGTSNPNLYWYRQAAGRGLQLLFYSVGIGQISSEVPQNLSASRPQDRQFILSSKKLLLSDSGFYLCAWKKTSGRYEQYFGPGTRLTVT.

V gene TRBV18 combines with J gene TRBJ1-5; D is undetermined. Germline lookup yields CDR1 KGHSH and CDR2 LQKENI. The CDR3 loop spans 13 amino acids. V was trimmed by 3 bases and J by 1 base, leaving 4 bases between them. The CDR3 coding sequence is TGTGCCAGCTCACCGGTCAGCAATCAGCCCCAGCATTTT. It yields the protein CASSPVSNQPQHF.

This chain joins TRBV28 and TRBJ2-5; D gene uncertain. Germline assignment: CDR1 MDHEN and CDR2 SYDVKM. CDR3 length: 11 amino acids. V was pared by 3 bases and J by 3 bases, with 2 bases between. The CDR3 coding sequence is TGTGCCAGCAGTTTGAAAGAGACCCAGTACTTC. Translated: CASSLKETQYF. The full variable domain, in which reference TRBV28 and TRBJ2-5 provide the parts outside the CDR3, is DVKVTQSSRYLVKRTGEKVFLECVQDMDHENMFWYRQDPGLGLRLIYFSYDVKMKEKGDIPEGYSVSREKKERFSLILESASTNQTSMYLCASSLKETQYFGPGTRLLVL.

The chain couples TRBV7-8 to TRBJ2-4; 9 bases are a match to TRBD1. Germline values: CDR1 SGHVS, CDR2 FQNEAQ. CDR3 length: 15 residues. V was pared by 5 bases and J by 12 bases, with 14 bases of the junction left unmatched. The CDR3 nucleotides are TGTGCCAGCAGCCCGGGACAGGGAAGGATCCTTGGTCAGTACTTC. As protein: CASSPGQGRILGQYF.

The genes are TRBV9 and TRBJ2-1; D remains ambiguous. Trimming pared 0 bases from V and 10 bases from J, leaving 11 bases between. In germline, CDR1 is SGDLS, CDR2 YYNGEE. The CDR3 is made up of 13 amino acids. The CDR3: CASSVAELAEQFF. CDR3 bases: TGTGCCAGCAGCGTAGCAGAGCTGGCGGAGCAGTTCTTC.

The chain recombines TRBV5-8 with TRBJ2-4; no definite D call. The germline gives CDR1 SGHTS, CDR2 YDEGEE. This CDR3 region has 13 residues. V gave up 3 bases and J gave up 9 bases, with 13 bases separating them. The CDR3 sequence: CASSSKTWSIQYF. The DNA for the CDR3 is TGTGCCAGCAGCTCCAAAACATGGAGCATTCAGTACTTC.

The CDR3 DNA is TGTGCCAGCAGCTTAATGTGGCAGGGATCCTACAATGAGCAGTTCTTC. Translated: CASSLMWQGSYNEQFF. This chain joins TRBV7-3 and TRBJ2-1; tentatively, D is TRBD1 (5 bases). Trimming pared 1 base from V and 1 base from J, leaving 11 bases between. This CDR3 region has 16 residues. Germline assignment: CDR1 SGHTA and CDR2 FQGTGA.

The genes are TRBV10-3 and TRBJ1-2; TRBD1 is a possible D gene (6 bases). Germline V gene data show CDR1 as ENHRY and CDR2 as SYGVKD. The V gene lost 0 bases and the J gene lost 7 bases, with 15 bases spanning the gap. This CDR3 is 15 amino acids long. The CDR3 sequence: CAISESQGLIGGYTF. The DNA for the CDR3 is TGTGCCATCAGTGAGTCGCAGGGGCTAATTGGTGGCTACACCTTC.

The rearrangement uses TRBV10-3 and TRBJ2-7; D may be TRBD1 or TRBD2 (5 bases each). Germline assignment: CDR1 ENHRY and CDR2 SYGVKD. This CDR3 is built from 15 residues. V lost 2 bases and J 2 bases, leaving 13 bases between the germline ends. This CDR3 is CAISEPRGTTYEQYF. CDR3 DNA sequence: TGTGCCATCAGTGAGCCCCGAGGGACCACCTACGAGCAGTACTTC.

The V call is TRBV9, the J call TRBJ2-5; D is possibly TRBD1 (6 bases). The length of the CDR3 is 14 residues. Germline assignment: CDR1 SGDLS and CDR2 YYNGEE. V was trimmed by 0 bases and J by 7 bases, leaving 13 bases between them. In DNA form, the CDR3 reads TGTGCCAGCAGCGTAGAGACCTCCAGGGGGACCCAGTACTTC. It is translated as CASSVETSRGTQYF.

This chain connects TRBV30 to TRBJ1-2, with D possibly being TRBD1 (5 bases). The CDR3 covers 15 residues. V lost 0 bases and J lost 1, with 12 bases in between. Per germline, CDR1 GTSNPN and CDR2 SVGIG (reference sequence). This chain's CDR3 is CAWSVLRDFNYGYTF. In DNA, the CDR3 is TGTGCCTGGAGTGTACTGAGGGACTTTAACTATGGCTACACCTTC.

The V call is TRBV18, the J call TRBJ2-1; D unresolved. The CDR3 has 14 residues. Germline values: CDR1 KGHSH, CDR2 LQKENI. The V and J ends lost 1 base and 7 bases respectively, with 11 bases between them. CDR3 DNA sequence: TGTGCCAGCTCACCACTAGCAGTGGAAAATGAGCAGTTCTTC. Translated: CASSPLAVENEQFF.

In DNA form, the CDR3 reads TGTGCCAGCAGCGATAGAGGTCACCGGGAGCTGTTTTTT. Translating gives CASSDRGHRELFF. The chain is built from TRBV28 and TRBJ2-2; no clear D gene. The CDR3 has 13 amino acids. The germline gives CDR1 MDHEN, CDR2 SYDVKM. The V end was cut by 6 bases, the J end by 9 bases, with 14 bases between.

The rearrangement uses TRBV19 and TRBJ2-5; TRBD1 is a possible D gene (6 bases). V lost 10 bases and J lost 0, with 12 bases in between. This CDR3 region has 13 residues. CDR1 LNHDA and CDR2 SQIVND come from the germline V gene (reference sequence). The CDR3, as DNA: TGTGCCACCGCGGACAGTTACCAAGAGACCCAGTACTTC. This translates into CATADSYQETQYF.

The V and J genes are TRBV18 and TRBJ2-5; D unresolved. The V end was cut by 1 base, the J end by 4 bases, with 13 bases between. The CDR3 covers 15 residues. The germline gives CDR1 KGHSH, CDR2 LQKENI. In nucleotides, the CDR3 is TGTGCCAGCTCACCACGTCGACATAACCGAGAGACCCAGTACTTC. It translates to CASSPRRHNRETQYF. Full variable domain (rest looked up from reference TRBV18 and TRBJ2-5): NAGVMQNPRHLVRRRGQEARLRCSPMKGHSHVYWYRQLPEEGLKFMVYLQKENIIDESGMPKERFSAEFPKEGPSILRIQQVVRGDSAAYFCASSPRRHNRETQYFGPGTRLLVL.

V is TRBV12-5 and J is TRBJ1-2; D is unclear. The germline CDR1 and CDR2 sequences are LGHNT and FRNRAP. CDR3 length equals 16 residues. Trimming removed 0 bases at V and 4 bases at J, with 15 bases between. In DNA form, the CDR3 reads TGTGCTAGTGGTTTGGTAGGGCAGACACAGACCTATGGCTACACCTTC. It codes for CASGLVGQTQTYGYTF.